This T cell receptor (beta chain) was found in a study of shared clonotypes between healthy human individuals. V dropped 4 bases and J dropped 5 bases, with 12 bases sitting between them. Germline-derived CDR1 and CDR2 are SGDLS and YYNGEE. The length of the CDR3 is 13 residues. This clone was picked up a small number of times. Splitting of CD4+ cells produced CD45RA+ naive and CD45RA-negative memory subsets. Assay: immunoSEQ multiplex PCR; the TCRdb copy retains only in-frame clones and omits some. Among about 1 million clones, about 80% were seen once, and the ten largest hold roughly 1.4%. The source is a man between 18 and 35 years old in good health. The genes are TRBV9 and TRBJ1-1, with D perhaps TRBD1 (6 bases). The specimen sequenced was memory CD4+ T cells sorted from blood. Subset: CD45RA-negative fraction. The CDR3 region has the DNA TGTGCCAGCAGCTTCGGGCAGGGGACTGAAGCTTTCTTT. As protein: CASSFGQGTEAFF.